These 10 T cell receptor beta chains came from one sample sequenced in a study of cytomegalovirus exposure and HLA in healthy donors. Vbeta (60) and Jbeta (13) primers were used in the PCR. Data came from immunoSEQ multiplex PCR; TCRdb stores just in-frame clones and leaves some out. The sample shows fewer than 150,000 clones, roughly 80% of them seen only once. Sequences were obtained from PBMCs. These receptors were taken from a male donor in good health and CMV-seronegative.

This chain uses TRBV19 with TRBJ1-5; a possible D gene is TRBD1 (6 bases). This CDR3 spans 13 amino acids. V lost 5 bases, J lost 4 bases, and 9 bases lay in between. Germline CDR1 is LNHDA and CDR2 is SQIVND (reference sequence). In DNA, the CDR3 is TGTGCCAGTAGTGGACAGCGTAATCAGCCCCAGCATTTT. This codes for CASSGQRNQPQHF.

The rearrangement joins TRBV19 to TRBJ1-2, with D uncertain. With 10 bases removed from V and 6 bases from J, the gap between germline ends came to 12 bases. In germline, CDR1 is LNHDA, CDR2 SQIVND (reference sequence). The CDR3 sequence is 11 residues long. The CDR3 loop is CATNKFDGYTF. In DNA, the CDR3 is TGTGCCACCAACAAGTTCGATGGCTACACCTTC.

This chain joins TRBV19 and TRBJ1-1; the D is unclear. V dropped 3 bases and J dropped 2 bases, with 13 bases sitting between them. Per the germline V gene, CDR1 is LNHDA and CDR2 is SQIVND (reference sequence). The CDR3 runs 15 residues. CDR3 bases: TGTGCCAGTAGTATGTGGGCACAGACCAACACTGAAGCTTTCTTT. Its protein product is CASSMWAQTNTEAFF. The whole variable domain, filled in from reference TRBV19 and TRBJ1-1, reads DGGITQSPKYLFRKEGQNVTLSCEQNLNHDAMYWYRQDPGQGLRLIYYSQIVNDFQKGDIAEGYSVSREKKESFPLTVTSAQKNPTAFYLCASSMWAQTNTEAFFGQGTRLTVV.

This chain connects TRBV18 to TRBJ1-2, with D perhaps matching TRBD1 (5 bases). CDR3 length equals 16 residues. Germline CDR1 is KGHSH and CDR2 is LQKENI. V was cut by 5 bases and J by 1 base, with 17 bases left in between. The CDR3 sequence is CASSLPGWGDNYGYTF. Here the CDR3 DNA reads TGTGCCAGCTCATTACCCGGCTGGGGGGATAACTATGGCTACACCTTC.

DNA of the CDR3: TGTGCCAGCAGTTTAGCTGGGGGAGGGAAGCCCCAGCATTTT. Amino acids: CASSLAGGGKPQHF. The chain carries TRBV28 and TRBJ1-5, with TRBD1 as a possible D gene (5 bases). This CDR3 has 14 residues. V lost 2 bases, J lost 8 bases, and 13 bases lay in between. Germline V gene sequence: CDR1 MDHEN, CDR2 SYDVKM.

The chain combines TRBV11-2 with TRBJ2-7; 10 positions agree with TRBD2. This CDR3 spans 18 amino acids. V dropped 7 bases and J dropped 2; count of bases not matched to a gene: 17. Germline CDR1 reads SGHAT; CDR2 reads FQNNGV. The CDR3 reads CASTRRGLAGALTYEQYF. The CDR3 nucleotides are TGTGCCAGCACCCGCCGGGGCCTAGCGGGGGCCCTTACCTACGAGCAGTACTTC. Filled out from reference TRBV11-2 and TRBJ2-7, the complete variable domain reads EAGVAQSPRYKIIEKRQSVAFWCNPISGHATLYWYQQILGQGPKLLIQFQNNGVVDDSQLPKDRFSAERLKGVDSTLKIQPAKLEDSAVYLCASTRRGLAGALTYEQYFGPGTRLTVT.

This clone was detected a few times. Other DNA variants within this sample encode the same CDR3. The chain couples TRBV6-1 to TRBJ1-5; 7 bases line up with TRBD1. The CDR3 covers 14 residues. Unmatched junction bases numbered 5, after V lost 6 bases and J lost 3 bases. The germline gives CDR1 MNHNS, CDR2 SASEGT. DNA for the CDR3: TGTGCCAGCAGCCCGACAGGGCCCAATCAGCCCCAGCATTTT. Amino acids: CASSPTGPNQPQHF.

The gene calls are TRBV5-6 and TRBJ2-1; possibly TRBD2 for D (7 bases). The length of the CDR3 is 16 residues. V shed 4 bases and J shed 0 bases, with 14 bases lying between them. From germline, CDR1 is SGHDT and CDR2 YYEEEE. In DNA form, the CDR3 reads TGTGCCAGCAGCCCTTGGGGGGGCTACTCCTACAATGAGCAGTTCTTC. Translation: CASSPWGGYSYNEQFF.

The chain joins TRBV5-6 to TRBJ2-7, with 9 bases that match TRBD2. The ends lost 2 bases at V and 2 bases at J; junction bases unmatched: 8. Germline values: CDR1 SGHDT, CDR2 YYEEEE. The CDR3 spans 16 residues. The CDR3 sequence is CASSFRVPSGTYEQYF. The CDR3 DNA reads TGTGCCAGCAGCTTCAGGGTGCCTAGCGGGACCTACGAGCAGTACTTC.

The chain is built from TRBV18 and TRBJ1-1; D not resolved. The CDR3 length is 11 residues. V lost 6 bases, J lost 7 bases, and 9 bases lay in between. Germline assignment: CDR1 KGHSH and CDR2 LQKENI. CDR3 in amino acids: CASSTRGEAFF. Written as DNA, the CDR3 is TGTGCCAGCTCCACACGGGGTGAAGCTTTCTTT.